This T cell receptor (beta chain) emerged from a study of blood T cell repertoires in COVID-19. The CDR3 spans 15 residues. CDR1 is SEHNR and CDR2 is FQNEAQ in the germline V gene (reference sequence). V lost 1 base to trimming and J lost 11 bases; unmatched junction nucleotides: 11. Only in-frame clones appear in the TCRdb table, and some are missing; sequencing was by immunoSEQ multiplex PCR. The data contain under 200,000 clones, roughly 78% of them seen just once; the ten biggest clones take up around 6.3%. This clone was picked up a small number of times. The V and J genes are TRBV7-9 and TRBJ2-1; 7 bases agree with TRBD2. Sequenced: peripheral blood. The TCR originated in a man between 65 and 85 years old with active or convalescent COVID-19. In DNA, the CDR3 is TGTGCCAGCAGCTTAGACCCCGGGAGGACCGAAAAGCAGTTCTTC. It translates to CASSLDPGRTEKQFF.